Listed below are T cell receptor beta chains from one sample, sequenced in a study of shared clonotypes between healthy human individuals. The data were produced by immunoSEQ multiplex PCR, yet TCRdb's version contains in-frame clones alone and is incomplete. The table shows about 1.5 million clones, with 95% to 97% occurring only once. Sequenced input: naive CD4+ T cells sorted from blood. The receptors here all came from a young man in good health. CDR3s include the opening cysteine and the closing phenylalanine or tryptophan. The order of the fields is CDR3 length, J gene, clone size, V gene, D gene, CDR3 protein, CDR3 DNA. A D gene is named only where the DNA matches it firmly. The size of a clone is reported for some rows only, either as once, few or many, or as a class for expanded clones.

>15|TRBJ2-7|NA|TRBV5-1|NA
CASSYATGSPYEQYF
TGCGCCAGCAGCTACGCGACAGGCTCACCCTACGAGCAGTACTTC
>15|TRBJ2-1|NA|TRBV7-2|TRBD2
CASSLVWTRENEQFF
TGTGCCAGCAGCTTAGTTTGGACTAGAGAGAATGAGCAGTTCTTC
>13|TRBJ2-7|NA|TRBV9|NA
CASSVGSPYEQYF
TGTGCCAGCAGCGTAGGAAGCCCCTACGAGCAGTACTTC
>14|TRBJ2-7|NA|TRBV27|NA
CASRTGSGSYEQYF
TGTGCCAGCAGAACCGGGTCCGGATCCTACGAGCAGTACTTC
>12|TRBJ2-7|NA|TRBV7-8|NA
CASSLSGIEQYF
TGTGCCAGCAGCTTGTCCGGGATTGAGCAGTACTTC
>16|TRBJ1-5|NA|TRBV6-1|NA
CASSVAWTVSNQPQHF
TGTGCCAGCAGTGTTGCCTGGACGGTTAGCAATCAGCCCCAGCATTTT
>13|TRBJ1-3|once|TRBV19|NA
CASSKQAGNTIYF
TGTGCCAGTAGTAAGCAAGCCGGAAACACCATATATTTT
>13|TRBJ2-7|NA|TRBV10-3|TRBD1
CAIAGQGDYEQYF
TGTGCCATCGCCGGACAGGGCGACTACGAGCAGTACTTC
>15|TRBJ2-7|NA|TRBV6-5|NA
CASSYSSGLSYEQYF
TGTGCCAGCAGTTACTCGAGCGGGCTCTCCTACGAGCAGTACTTC
>16|TRBJ2-1|NA|TRBV19|NA
CASSVETGRLYNEQFF
TGTGCCAGTAGTGTCGAAACAGGGAGACTCTACAATGAGCAGTTCTTC
>14|TRBJ1-1|NA|TRBV28|NA
CASSLTGSNTEAFF
TGTGCCAGCAGCTTAACGGGGTCGAACACTGAAGCTTTCTTT
>13|TRBJ1-2|NA|TRBV2|NA
CASSAQGDYGYTF
TGTGCCAGCAGTGCTCAGGGCGACTATGGCTACACCTTC
>16|TRBJ2-5|NA|TRBV7-6|TRBD2
CASSFGLAGSQETQYF
TGTGCCAGCAGCTTTGGCCTAGCGGGTAGCCAAGAGACCCAGTACTTC
>14|TRBJ2-7|NA|TRBV5-1|NA
CASSLELRSYEQYF
TGCGCCAGCAGCTTAGAACTGCGCTCCTACGAGCAGTACTTC
>14|TRBJ2-3|NA|TRBV29-1|TRBD2
CSVVGGPTSDTQYF
TGCAGCGTTGTGGGAGGGCCGACCTCAGATACGCAGTATTTT
>13|TRBJ2-2|NA|TRBV7-6|NA
CASSLLNTGELFF
TGTGCCAGCAGCTTATTAAACACCGGGGAGCTGTTTTTT
>14|TRBJ1-1|NA|TRBV6-1|TRBD1
CASRDHRGFTEAFF
TGTGCCAGCAGGGACCACAGGGGCTTCACTGAAGCTTTCTTT
>14|TRBJ1-1|NA|TRBV6-5|NA
CASRRTGMNTEAFF
TGTGCCAGCAGGAGAACAGGTATGAACACTGAAGCTTTCTTT
>15|TRBJ1-3|NA|TRBV9|NA
CASSVEGGLGNTIYF
TGTGCCAGCAGCGTAGAAGGGGGACTTGGAAACACCATATATTTT
>14|TRBJ2-1|NA|TRBV2|TRBD2
CASSASGNVGEQFF
TGTGCCAGCAGTGCTAGCGGAAACGTCGGTGAGCAGTTCTTC
>16|TRBJ2-5|NA|TRBV9|TRBD2
CASSFRLAAPQETQYF
TGTGCCAGCAGCTTTAGACTAGCGGCCCCCCAAGAGACCCAGTACTTC
>14|TRBJ2-3|once|TRBV6-1|TRBD1
CASSERTGRDTQYF
TGTGCCAGCAGTGAAAGGACAGGGCGGGATACGCAGTATTTT
>16|TRBJ2-7|once|TRBV10-2|NA
CASGEDRAIPLGEQYF
TGCGCCAGCGGAGAAGATCGGGCTATCCCTTTGGGAGAGCAGTACTTC
>15|TRBJ2-7|NA|TRBV2|NA
CASSFDLEPIYEQYF
TGTGCCAGCAGTTTTGACCTAGAGCCCATCTACGAGCAGTACTTC
>11|TRBJ2-7|NA|TRBV10-3|NA
CAILGPYEQYF
TGTGCCATCCTTGGTCCCTACGAGCAGTACTTC
>14|TRBJ2-7|NA|TRBV7-6|TRBD1
CASSRSPTGREQYF
TGTGCCAGCAGCCGCAGCCCGACAGGGCGCGAGCAGTACTTC
>16|TRBJ2-1|once|TRBV9|TRBD2
CASSGGLQRTYNEQFF
TGTGCCAGCAGCGGGGGACTACAAAGGACTTACAATGAGCAGTTCTTC
>14|TRBJ2-5|NA|TRBV19|TRBD1
CASRGDRFVETQYF
TGTGCCAGTAGAGGGGACAGATTCGTAGAGACCCAGTACTTC
>12|TRBJ1-2|NA|TRBV4-1|NA
CASSPLRGGYTF
TGCGCCAGCAGCCCGCTCCGGGGAGGCTACACCTTC
>18|TRBJ2-6|NA|TRBV5-6|NA
CASSELGIQGRGANVLTF
TGTGCCAGCAGCGAACTAGGCATACAGGGACGTGGGGCCAACGTCCTGACTTTC
>14|TRBJ2-7|few|TRBV2|TRBD2
CASILGLAGKEQYF
TGTGCCAGCATCTTAGGACTAGCGGGGAAGGAGCAGTACTTC
>16|TRBJ1-5|NA|TRBV5-1|NA
CASSLVHSNSNQPQHF
TGCGCCAGCAGCTTGGTCCATAGTAATAGCAATCAGCCCCAGCATTTT
>14|TRBJ1-1|NA|TRBV7-9|NA
CASSPRSGGTEAFF
TGTGCCAGCAGCCCCAGGAGCGGGGGCACTGAAGCTTTCTTT
>17|TRBJ2-1|NA|TRBV18|NA
CASSPGRQTVSYNEQFF
TGTGCCAGCTCACCAGGACGTCAGACAGTCTCCTACAATGAGCAGTTCTTC
>14|TRBJ2-3|NA|TRBV5-1|NA
CASSLTGPTDTQYF
TGCGCCAGCAGCTTAACTGGACCCACAGATACGCAGTATTTT
>15|TRBJ1-2|NA|TRBV6-5|TRBD1
CASSRYRGRNYGYTF
TGTGCCAGCAGCAGATACAGGGGACGAAACTATGGCTACACCTTC
>11|TRBJ1-5|NA|TRBV6-5|NA
CASGFAQPQHF
TGTGCCAGCGGATTTGCTCAGCCCCAGCATTTT
>14|TRBJ2-3|NA|TRBV5-4|NA
CASRATSEQNTQYF
TGTGCCAGCAGGGCCACAAGTGAGCAGAATACGCAGTATTTT
>15|TRBJ1-4|NA|TRBV7-9|NA
CASSFRGDPNEKLFF
TGTGCCAGCAGCTTCCGGGGGGACCCTAATGAAAAACTGTTTTTT
>14|TRBJ2-5|once|TRBV6-5|NA
CASSYWDNAETQYF
TGTGCCAGCAGTTACTGGGATAATGCAGAGACCCAGTACTTC
>15|TRBJ1-3|NA|TRBV5-6|NA
CASSFGRSSGNTIYF
TGTGCCAGCAGCTTCGGGCGGAGCTCTGGAAACACCATATATTTT
>15|TRBJ2-7|NA|TRBV27|TRBD1
CASSLSPTGAYEQYF
TGTGCCAGCAGTTTATCCCCCACAGGGGCCTACGAGCAGTACTTC
>13|TRBJ2-7|NA|TRBV6-5|NA
CASSSGDSYEQYF
TGTGCCAGCAGTTCAGGGGACTCCTACGAGCAGTACTTC
>11|TRBJ2-2|NA|TRBV6-5|NA
CASSYVGELFF
TGTGCCAGCAGTTATGTCGGGGAGCTGTTTTTT
>14|TRBJ2-3|NA|TRBV6-5|NA
CASSYSSAASTQYF
TGTGCCAGCAGTTACTCCTCGGCGGCCAGCACGCAGTATTTT
>14|TRBJ2-5|NA|TRBV19|NA
CASNSRRAQETQYF
TGTGCCAGTAATTCGCGGAGGGCCCAAGAGACCCAGTACTTC
>14|TRBJ2-2|NA|TRBV9|NA
CASSGLGADGELFF
TGTGCCAGCAGCGGTTTGGGGGCGGACGGGGAGCTGTTTTTT
>16|TRBJ2-1|NA|TRBV14|NA
CASSRWTPNSYNEQFF
TGTGCCAGCAGCCGCTGGACACCCAACTCCTACAATGAGCAGTTCTTC
>13|TRBJ2-7|NA|TRBV2|NA
CASSEGGTYEQYF
TGTGCCAGCAGTGAGGGTGGGACCTACGAGCAGTACTTC
>17|TRBJ2-3|NA|TRBV5-1|TRBD2
CASSAPSGRSGTDTQYF
TGCGCCAGCAGCGCTCCTAGCGGGAGGTCTGGCACAGATACGCAGTATTTT
>15|TRBJ2-7|NA|TRBV15|NA
CATSRVREYSYEQYF
TGTGCCACCAGCAGAGTCCGCGAGTACTCCTACGAGCAGTACTTC
>15|TRBJ2-7|NA|TRBV28|TRBD1
CASLGQGNLGYEQYF
TGTGCCAGCCTGGGACAGGGAAATTTGGGCTACGAGCAGTACTTC
>15|TRBJ1-2|NA|TRBV30|NA
CAWSVGPGNNYGYTF
TGTGCCTGGAGTGTGGGGCCAGGGAACAACTATGGCTACACCTTC
>19|TRBJ2-2|NA|TRBV4-3|TRBD2
CASSQDFARLAGDAGELFF
TGCGCCAGCAGCCAAGATTTCGCACGACTAGCGGGAGATGCCGGGGAGCTGTTTTTT
>16|TRBJ1-2|NA|TRBV13|NA
CASSSSRIRDGLGYTF
TGTGCCAGCAGCTCCTCACGGATAAGGGATGGCTTGGGCTACACCTTC